This TCR beta chain was identified in a study of cytomegalovirus exposure and HLA in healthy donors. Study-level information: Findings of an earlier analysis included some 110 million unique TCR beta sequences from some 180 million T cells.

Primers included in the PCR were 60 Vbeta and 13 Jbeta primers. The protocol was immunoSEQ multiplex PCR, while the TCRdb copy is restricted to in-frame clones and leaves out a portion. This sample yields about 160,000 clones, of which around 68% are seen a single time; roughly 1.5% belongs to the top ten. Concerning this clone itself: What it recognizes is unknown.

Study-level points and caveats: It was confirmed in vitro that three of the CMV-associated chains were specific for CMV antigens. Reportedly, TCR beta sequences accurately predicted HLA-A and HLA-B alleles in most subjects.

V lost 1 base to trimming and J lost 6 bases, with 13 bases between them. From germline, CDR1 is SGDLS and CDR2 YYNGEE. The CDR3 sequence is 15 residues long. The clonotype comes from a man aged 45-60 years in good health and CMV-seronegative. This sequence joins TRBV9 and TRBJ2-2, with a weak D call TRBD1 (5 bases). Sequencing used PBMCs. CDR3 DNA: TGTGCCAGCAGCGTACTAGGGGTTGTAGCCGGGGAGCTGTTTTTT. Translating it yields CASSVLGVVAGELFF. Looking up the rest from reference TRBV9 and TRBJ2-2 gives the full variable domain: DSGVTQTPKHLITATGQRVTLRCSPRSGDLSVYWYQQSLDQGLQFLIQYYNGEERAKGNILERFSAQQFPDLHSELNLSSLELGDSALYFCASSVLGVVAGELFFGEGSRLTVL.